These 25 T cell receptor beta chains were all obtained from the same sample, sequenced in a study of T cell therapy after organ transplantation. These receptors lack a known antigen. Profiling relied on immunoSEQ multiplex PCR, and the TCRdb table lists in-frame clones only, not all of them. This sample has 40,000 to 60,000 clones, with less than 95% found just once. This specimen was CD8+ T cells from blood, taken before autologous CMV-specific T cell therapy. Source of these receptors: a human patient who had received a solid organ transplant and had CMV disease.

As to this clone: This sample includes further DNA sequences coding for the same CDR3. CDR3 in DNA: TGTGCCAGCAGCCCCAATAACAGGCGTTATAGCAATCAGCCCCAGCATTTT. This codes for CASSPNNRRYSNQPQHF. The V call is TRBV7-8, the J call TRBJ1-5; a weak D match, TRBD1 (5 bases). The germline V and J ends were trimmed by 5 bases and 0 bases, with 17 bases remaining between them. Germline V gives CDR1 SGHVS, CDR2 FQNEAQ. The CDR3 covers 17 residues.

CDR3 sequence (DNA): TGTGCCAGCAGTTACTCGGGAGGGCCGGGAGATACGCAGTATTTT. Its translation: CASSYSGGPGDTQYF. This chain connects TRBV6-5 to TRBJ2-3; TRBD2 matches 7 bases. V lost 0 bases to trimming and J lost 5 bases; unmatched junction nucleotides: 5. The CDR3 totals 15 residues. Germline loops: CDR1 MNHEY, CDR2 SVGAGI.

V usage is TRBV19 and J usage is TRBJ2-1; 11 bases fit TRBD2. CDR1 is LNHDA and CDR2 is SQIVND in the germline V gene (reference sequence). Trimming cost V 6 bases and J 4 bases; bases outside gene matches: 8. The CDR3 is 16 residues long. CDR3 loop: CASRRGLAEPYNEQFF. CDR3 nucleotide sequence: TGTGCCAGTAGGCGGGGACTAGCGGAGCCTTACAATGAGCAGTTCTTC.

For this clone: As the CDR3 is not closed by the conserved phenylalanine or tryptophan, this likely results from a read error. It is unclear where the CDR3 begins or ends on the DNA, so no DNA is shown, and the CDR3 is as TCRdb lists it. The rearrangement links TRBV21-1 to TRBJ1-2. TRBV21-1 is termed a pseudogene. The CDR3 length equals 10 residues, ends included. The CDR3 protein is CASSALLNVN.

This clone has a single count. The V gene is TRBV7-9, the J gene TRBJ1-1; perhaps TRBD1 as D (6 bases). This CDR3 contains 14 residues. Germline CDR1 and CDR2: SEHNR and FQNEAQ (reference sequence). The germline V and J ends were trimmed by 5 bases and 7 bases, with 17 bases remaining between them. CDR3 amino acids: CASSNDKGGVEAFF. DNA of the CDR3: TGTGCCAGCAGCAACGACAAGGGGGGCGTTGAAGCTTTCTTT.

This clone was found once. V and J are TRBV9 and TRBJ1-2; D gene uncertain. Trimming stripped 4 bases from V and 8 bases from J, with 12 bases between. The CDR3 is made up of 12 amino acids. Germline loops: CDR1 SGDLS, CDR2 YYNGEE. The CDR3 DNA reads TGTGCCAGCAGCTCCGATGGGGTCGGCTACACCTTC. It translates to CASSSDGVGYTF.

A remark on this clone: The DNA is left out, because the CDR3 cannot be placed on it with certainty; the CDR3 is given as TCRdb lists it. The rearrangement links TRBV5-1 to TRBJ2-5; TRBD2 is taken as the D call from the table, unchecked against the DNA. Germline CDR1 SGHRS, CDR2 YFSETQ. The CDR3 spans 15 residues, counting both ends. CDR3 sequence: CASSFGPGSSYEQYF.

This sequence joins TRBV4-3 and TRBJ1-1; maybe TRBD1 (5 bases). V was shortened by 1 base and J by 2 bases, with 8 bases between the two germline ends. The CDR3 length is 14 residues. Germline values: CDR1 LGHNA, CDR2 YSLEER. For the CDR3, the DNA is TGCGCCAGCAGCCAAGCGGGGGATAACACTGAAGCTTTCTTT. Translation: CASSQAGDNTEAFF.

V and J are TRBV27 and TRBJ2-3, with D possibly being TRBD1 or TRBD2 (5 bases each). The germline V gene encodes CDR1 MNHEY and CDR2 SMNVEV (reference sequence). The CDR3 has 15 residues. Trimming shortened V by 5 bases and J by 3 bases, and 15 bases separated the two germline ends. CDR3 residues: CASSPLVGPTDTQYF. As DNA, the CDR3 is TGTGCCAGCAGTCCCCTTGTGGGACCGACAGATACGCAGTATTTT.

The genes are TRBV19 and TRBJ1-2; 9 bases fit TRBD1. The CDR3 runs 18 residues. Germline V gene lookup returns CDR1 LNHDA and CDR2 SQIVND (reference sequence). The V gene end was trimmed by 4 bases and the J gene end by 5 bases; junction bases not matched to a gene: 17. CDR3 in DNA: TGTGCCAGTAGTACCATTACGGGACAGGGAGACCCCCGGTATGGCTACACCTTC. Translated: CASSTITGQGDPRYGYTF.

The V call is TRBV27, the J call TRBJ1-1; TRBD1 matches 7 bases. CDR3 size: 14 residues. V lost 6 bases to trimming and J lost 5 bases; unmatched junction nucleotides: 9. Germline CDR1 reads MNHEY; CDR2 reads SMNVEV (reference sequence). CDR3 bases: TGTGCCAGCAGCCAACGTCAGGGGGGGACTGAAGCTTTCTTT. Translating it yields CASSQRQGGTEAFF.

This clone was picked up one time. The chain is built from TRBV14 and TRBJ2-7; D may be TRBD1 (6 bases). Trimming stripped 4 bases from V and 0 bases from J, with 22 bases between. Per the germline V gene, CDR1 is SGHDN and CDR2 is FVKESK. The CDR3 is 18 residues long. The CDR3 here is CASSPQSETGLPSYEQYF. For the CDR3, the DNA is TGTGCCAGCAGCCCGCAATCTGAGACAGGTCTTCCCTCCTACGAGCAGTACTTC.

The CDR3 bases are TGTGCCAGTAGCTATGTAGCGGGAGGCTACAATGAGCAGTTCTTC. This sequence encodes CASSYVAGGYNEQFF. The chain joins TRBV19 to TRBJ2-1, with 10 bases fitting TRBD2. Germline CDR1 is LNHDA and CDR2 is SQIVND (reference sequence). Trimming removed 6 bases from V and 3 bases from J; junction bases left unmatched: 5. There are 15 residues in the CDR3.

The rearrangement uses TRBV9 and TRBJ2-2; TRBD1 or TRBD2 may be the D gene (5 bases each). This CDR3 spans 16 amino acids. Per the germline V gene, CDR1 is SGDLS and CDR2 is YYNGEE. Trimming removed 0 bases from V and 5 bases from J, with 14 bases in between. DNA for the CDR3: TGTGCCAGCAGCGTAGTCACAGGACTTGGGACCGGGGAGCTGTTTTTT. Encoded protein: CASSVVTGLGTGELFF.

The chain has TRBV19 and TRBJ2-5; 9 bases line up with TRBD1. With 6 bases clipped from V and 0 bases from J, the junction kept 2 bases outside the gene matches. The germline V gene has CDR1 LNHDA and CDR2 SQIVND (reference sequence). The CDR3 totals 14 residues. The CDR3: CASRDRGYQETQYF. DNA of the CDR3: TGTGCCAGTAGGGACAGGGGCTACCAAGAGACCCAGTACTTC.

The gene calls are TRBV27 and TRBJ2-1; a possible D gene is TRBD1 (6 bases). The CDR3 is 14 residues long. V shed 4 bases and J shed 4 bases, with 11 bases lying between them. Germline CDR1 reads MNHEY; CDR2 reads SMNVEV (reference sequence). The CDR3 loop is CASSWQGGYNEQFF. The CDR3, as DNA: TGTGCCAGCAGTTGGCAAGGGGGATACAATGAGCAGTTCTTC.

The genes are TRBV5-4 and TRBJ2-7; weak D call: TRBD2 (5 bases). Germline CDR1 is SGHNT and CDR2 is YYREEE (reference sequence). This CDR3 is 15 amino acids long. The V end lost 3 bases, the J end lost 1 base, and 14 bases lay between the germline ends. The CDR3 region is CASSSEVGASYEQYF. CDR3 DNA: TGTGCCAGCAGCTCCGAGGTGGGAGCTTCCTACGAGCAGTACTTC.

The chain is built from TRBV19 and TRBJ2-1; D might be TRBD1 (5 bases). V dropped 3 bases and J dropped 0 bases, with 9 bases sitting between them. CDR1 LNHDA and CDR2 SQIVND come from the germline V gene (reference sequence). The CDR3 has 15 residues. CDR3 bases: TGTGCCAGTAGTATCCAGGGTAGCTCCTACAATGAGCAGTTCTTC. The encoded protein is CASSIQGSSYNEQFF.

The chain employs TRBV10-1 and TRBJ2-1; tentative D call: TRBD1 (6 bases). The germline V gene has CDR1 WNHNN and CDR2 SYGVQD (reference sequence). The CDR3 runs 16 residues. Trimming removed 5 bases at V and 0 bases at J, with 14 bases between. The CDR3 DNA follows: TGCGCCAGCAGTCCCCAGGGGCTTCCCTCCTACAATGAGCAGTTCTTC. Translation gives CASSPQGLPSYNEQFF.

The rearrangement links TRBV11-2 to TRBJ2-1; D is unresolved. CDR1 SGHAT and CDR2 FQNNGV come from the germline V gene. The V end was cut by 2 bases, the J end by 8 bases, with 10 bases between. The CDR3 has 13 amino acids. CDR3 sequence: CASSLPGWDEQFF. Written as DNA, the CDR3 is TGTGCCAGCAGCTTACCGGGTTGGGATGAGCAGTTCTTC.

Here the CDR3 reads CASSSQTGARAEAFF. As DNA, the CDR3 is TGTGCCAGCAGCAGCCAGACAGGGGCACGCGCTGAAGCTTTCTTT. V is TRBV21-1 and J is TRBJ1-1; the table's D call, TRBD1, was not checked against the DNA. TRBV21-1 is reported as a pseudogene. This CDR3 region has 15 residues.

V gene TRBV4-3 combines with J gene TRBJ2-3; 8 nucleotides align to TRBD2. Germline CDR1 LGHNA, CDR2 YSLEER. Trimming took 4 bases from V and 4 from J; bases not matched to a gene: 10. CDR3 length equals 16 residues. The CDR3 sequence: CASSPRGSGVSDTQYF. For the CDR3, the DNA is TGCGCCAGCAGCCCCCGGGGTAGCGGGGTGTCAGATACGCAGTATTTT.

As concerns this clone: The germline gene is not matched at one end of the junction; a read error may be the cause. J is TRBJ2-3 and V is TRBV7-9; 9 bases agree with TRBD2. This CDR3 comprises 12 residues. The germline CDR1 and CDR2 sequences are SEHNR and FQNEAQ (reference sequence). CDR3 protein: CASSFSGSSLDF. The DNA for the CDR3 is TGTGCCAGCAGCTTTAGCGGGAGTAGCCTAGATTTT.

The chain recombines TRBV2 with TRBJ1-1, with D possibly TRBD1 on 5 matching bases. Between the trimmed V and J ends, which lost 7 bases and 4 bases, there was a span of 19 bases. The CDR3 consists of 15 residues. Germline V gene data show CDR1 as SNHLY and CDR2 as FYNNEI. The CDR3 nucleotides read TGTGCCAGCAAGCTGGGGGTCACGGGTAGCACTGAAGCTTTCTTT. This encodes CASKLGVTGSTEAFF. The variable domain in full, with the rest retrieved from reference TRBV2 and TRBJ1-1, is EPEVTQTPSHQVTQMGQEVILRCVPISNHLYFYWYRQILGQKVEFLVSFYNNEISEKSEIFDDQFSVERPDGSNFTLKIRSTKLEDSAMYFCASKLGVTGSTEAFFGQGTRLTVV.

J is TRBJ2-2 and V is TRBV4-1; weak D call: TRBD1 (5 bases). The V end was cut by 2 bases, the J end by 1 base, with 11 bases between. CDR3 size: 16 residues. CDR1 is MGHRA, CDR2 YSYEKL, per germline. CDR3 nucleotide sequence: TGCGCCAGCAGCCAAAAGGGGCCCTTGAACACCGGGGAGCTGTTTTTT. Translating it yields CASSQKGPLNTGELFF.